This entry describes one T cell receptor beta chain. The antigen remains unidentified. The CDR3 consists of 13 residues. Trimming stripped 3 bases from V and 3 bases from J, with 11 bases between. CDR1 is SQVTM and CDR2 is ANQGSEA in the germline V gene. This sample was taken from a study of T cell repertoires in cytomegalovirus infection. About the research overall: Signatures in public TCR beta sequences pointed to both CMV infection and matching HLA type. The study, taken as a whole, reports: HLA-C-restricted CMV clonotypes gave the most frequent clonotype in two of eight donors.

One entry per CDR3 protein results from TCRdb running MiXCR on the reads. This sample has 740,000 or so distinct CDR3 sequences, with roughly 36% found just once. The sequence was obtained from a human donor in good health (CMV status not recorded). Some clones in this sample may be carry-over from other donors' samples. Sequencing was performed on PBMCs. The chain couples TRBV29-1 to TRBJ1-2, with D perhaps TRBD1 (5 bases). The CDR3 sequence is CSVDPREDYGYTF. CDR3 coding DNA: TGCAGCGTTGATCCCAGGGAAGACTATGGCTACACCTTC. The entire variable domain, with the rest obtained from reference TRBV29-1 and TRBJ1-2, is as follows: SAVISQKPSRDICQRGTSLTIQCQVDSQVTMMFWYRQQPGQSLTLIATANQGSEATYESGFVIDKFPISRPNLTFSTLTVSNMSPEDSSIYLCSVDPREDYGYTFGSGTRLTVV.